This T cell receptor (beta chain) derives from a study of control samples from healthy donors and cancer patients. The length of the CDR3 is 16 residues. The V segment lost 2 bases and the J segment 8 bases; nucleotides outside the gene matches: 8. Germline assignment: CDR1 MGHDK and CDR2 SYGVNS. TCRdb's table, derived via immunoSEQ multiplex PCR, lists solely in-frame clones and lacks some. The data show roughly 76,000 clones, roughly 94% seen once. This receptor was identified in a middle-aged woman in good health. The sequencing input was blood. The chain uses TRBV25-1 and TRBJ2-1; 11 nucleotides line up with TRBD2. This CDR3 reads CASSEGASGRFHEQFF. CDR3 coding DNA: TGTGCCAGCAGTGAAGGGGCTAGCGGGAGGTTCCATGAGCAGTTCTTC.